A selection of T cell receptor beta chains follows, all from one sample in a study of shared clonotypes between healthy human individuals. Generated by immunoSEQ multiplex PCR, the TCRdb table keeps only in-frame clones and is missing some. The table lists millions of clones, roughly 94% of them singletons. The sequenced material came from naive CD4+ T cells sorted from blood. These receptor sequences come from a man aged 18 to 35 in good health. The CDR3 runs from the conserved cysteine through the conserved F or W. Fields, in order: J gene, clone size, D gene, V gene, CDR3 DNA, CDR3 protein. D genes are given only for firm matches. Only some rows state a clone size, as once, few, many or a class for expanded clones.

j_gene: TRBJ2-4; abundance: NA; d_gene: TRBD2; v_gene: TRBV30; CDR3nt: TGTGCCTGGAGTGCCCCGGGGGGGGCAGCCAAAAACATTCAGTACTTC; CDR3aa: CAWSAPGGAAKNIQYF
j_gene: TRBJ1-3; abundance: NA; d_gene: NA; v_gene: TRBV4-1; CDR3nt: TGCGCCAGCAGCCAAGAGGGTACGGGCCTCTCTGGAAACACCATATATTTT; CDR3aa: CASSQEGTGLSGNTIYF
j_gene: TRBJ2-1; abundance: NA; d_gene: TRBD1; v_gene: TRBV11-2; CDR3nt: TGTGCCAGCAGCGCACAGACAGGGGGCGGTGAGCAGTTCTTC; CDR3aa: CASSAQTGGGEQFF
j_gene: TRBJ1-2; abundance: NA; d_gene: NA; v_gene: TRBV25-1; CDR3nt: TGTGCCAGCAGTCCCGGACGGAACTATGGCTACACCTTC; CDR3aa: CASSPGRNYGYTF
j_gene: TRBJ2-5; abundance: NA; d_gene: NA; v_gene: TRBV29-1; CDR3nt: TGCAGCGTTGGCGTGGCTCAAGAGACCCAGTACTTC; CDR3aa: CSVGVAQETQYF
j_gene: TRBJ2-3; abundance: NA; d_gene: NA; v_gene: TRBV2; CDR3nt: TGTGCCAGCGAGGGGGAGAGTGAGGGCACAGATACGCAGTATTTT; CDR3aa: CASEGESEGTDTQYF
j_gene: TRBJ2-1; abundance: NA; d_gene: NA; v_gene: TRBV11-2; CDR3nt: TGTGCCAGCAGCTTAGACAGCTACAATGAGCAGTTCTTC; CDR3aa: CASSLDSYNEQFF
j_gene: TRBJ2-2; abundance: NA; d_gene: TRBD1; v_gene: TRBV30; CDR3nt: TGTGCCTGGGCCGGGACAGGGAAGAGGACCGGGGAGCTGTTTTTT; CDR3aa: CAWAGTGKRTGELFF
j_gene: TRBJ2-7; abundance: once; d_gene: TRBD2; v_gene: TRBV28; CDR3nt: TGTGCCAGCAGTTTCTTGGGAGGGAACCCCTACGAGCAGTACTTC; CDR3aa: CASSFLGGNPYEQYF
j_gene: TRBJ2-5; abundance: NA; d_gene: NA; v_gene: TRBV21-1; CDR3nt: TGTGCCAGCAGCGTGAGGGCCCAGTACTTC; CDR3aa: CASSVRAQYF
j_gene: TRBJ1-4; abundance: NA; d_gene: NA; v_gene: TRBV19; CDR3nt: TGTGCCAGTAGTATAGATCGGGCGCAGGCTCAAATACAGGAAAAACTGTTTTTT; CDR3aa: CASSIDRAQAQIQEKLFF
j_gene: TRBJ2-5; abundance: NA; d_gene: NA; v_gene: TRBV4-1; CDR3nt: TGCGCCAGCAGCCAAGTTGGCCAGCTACAAGAGACCCAGTACTTC; CDR3aa: CASSQVGQLQETQYF
j_gene: TRBJ1-4; abundance: NA; d_gene: NA; v_gene: TRBV30; CDR3nt: TGTGCCTGGAGTGTACGGTCAGGATGGGAAAAACTGTTTTTT; CDR3aa: CAWSVRSGWEKLFF
j_gene: TRBJ2-1; abundance: NA; d_gene: NA; v_gene: TRBV5-8; CDR3nt: TGTGCCAGCAGCTTGGCGGTCCCCAATGAGCAGTTCTTC; CDR3aa: CASSLAVPNEQFF
j_gene: TRBJ1-5; abundance: few; d_gene: NA; v_gene: TRBV19; CDR3nt: TGTGCCAGTAGTATAAAGGGGGTTTTGGGCAATCAGCCCCAGCATTTT; CDR3aa: CASSIKGVLGNQPQHF
j_gene: TRBJ2-3; abundance: NA; d_gene: NA; v_gene: TRBV11-2; CDR3nt: TGTGCCAGCAGCTTTTCTAGATCCGGGACAGATACGCAGTATTTT; CDR3aa: CASSFSRSGTDTQYF
j_gene: TRBJ2-2; abundance: NA; d_gene: TRBD2; v_gene: TRBV4-2; CDR3nt: TGTGCCAGCAGGAGCGGGGGGGCAGACACCGGGGAGCTGTTTTTT; CDR3aa: CASRSGGADTGELFF
j_gene: TRBJ2-7; abundance: NA; d_gene: NA; v_gene: TRBV14; CDR3nt: TGTGCCAGCAGCCAAGTGGGCCAAGGGGAGCAGTACTTC; CDR3aa: CASSQVGQGEQYF
j_gene: TRBJ1-1; abundance: NA; d_gene: NA; v_gene: TRBV6-1; CDR3nt: TGTGCCAGTAAACAGGGTTTCACTGAAGCTTTCTTT; CDR3aa: CASKQGFTEAFF
j_gene: TRBJ1-1; abundance: NA; d_gene: NA; v_gene: TRBV4-1; CDR3nt: TGCGCCAGCAGCCTAGCCGACAGAACCACTGAAGCTTTCTTT; CDR3aa: CASSLADRTTEAFF
j_gene: TRBJ2-1; abundance: NA; d_gene: TRBD2; v_gene: TRBV6-1; CDR3nt: TGTGCCAGCAGTGCAGGACTAGCGGGGGGATACAATGAGCAGTTCTTC; CDR3aa: CASSAGLAGGYNEQFF
j_gene: TRBJ1-6; abundance: NA; d_gene: NA; v_gene: TRBV9; CDR3nt: TGTGCCAGCAGCGGACGAGGGAATTCACCCCTCCACTTT; CDR3aa: CASSGRGNSPLHF
j_gene: TRBJ2-7; abundance: once; d_gene: TRBD1; v_gene: TRBV6-5; CDR3nt: TGTGCCAGCAGTAGGACAGGGACCTACGAGCAGTACTTC; CDR3aa: CASSRTGTYEQYF
j_gene: TRBJ1-5; abundance: NA; d_gene: NA; v_gene: TRBV6-1; CDR3nt: TGTGCCAGCAGTGACAGGTTTCAGCCCCAGCATTTT; CDR3aa: CASSDRFQPQHF
j_gene: TRBJ2-7; abundance: NA; d_gene: TRBD1; v_gene: TRBV25-1; CDR3nt: TGTGCCACTGCGGGGACAGGGGGACACGAGCAGTACTTC; CDR3aa: CATAGTGGHEQYF
j_gene: TRBJ2-7; abundance: NA; d_gene: NA; v_gene: TRBV29-1; CDR3nt: TGCAGCGTCGGGAGTACCTACGAGCAGTACTTC; CDR3aa: CSVGSTYEQYF
j_gene: TRBJ1-5; abundance: NA; d_gene: NA; v_gene: TRBV10-3; CDR3nt: TGTGCCATCAGTGTGGAAAAGGGACAGCCCCAGCATTTT; CDR3aa: CAISVEKGQPQHF
j_gene: TRBJ1-6; abundance: few; d_gene: NA; v_gene: TRBV27; CDR3nt: TGTGCCAGCAGTTTGATTGGGGTCTGGAATTCACCCCTCCACTTT; CDR3aa: CASSLIGVWNSPLHF
j_gene: TRBJ1-4; abundance: NA; d_gene: NA; v_gene: TRBV29-1; CDR3nt: TGCAGCGTTGACCCCCAAGGTGGTGAAAAACTGTTTTTT; CDR3aa: CSVDPQGGEKLFF
j_gene: TRBJ2-4; abundance: NA; d_gene: TRBD2; v_gene: TRBV7-9; CDR3nt: TGTGCCAGCAGCCGAGAGCGGGATCCAGCCAAAAACATTCAGTACTTC; CDR3aa: CASSRERDPAKNIQYF
j_gene: TRBJ1-2; abundance: NA; d_gene: NA; v_gene: TRBV6-1; CDR3nt: TGTGCCAGCAGTACAGCGGACGGATCTAACTATGGCTACACCTTC; CDR3aa: CASSTADGSNYGYTF
j_gene: TRBJ2-7; abundance: NA; d_gene: TRBD2; v_gene: TRBV29-1; CDR3nt: TGCAGCGACTGGACTAGCGGTTCCTACGAGCAGTACTTC; CDR3aa: CSDWTSGSYEQYF
j_gene: TRBJ1-6; abundance: NA; d_gene: TRBD1; v_gene: TRBV30; CDR3nt: TGTGCCTGGGGAGGACAGGGAGGGTCACCCCTCCACTTT; CDR3aa: CAWGGQGGSPLHF
j_gene: TRBJ2-2; abundance: NA; d_gene: NA; v_gene: TRBV11-3; CDR3nt: TGTGCCAGCAGCTTAGATTGGGGCGAGAGGAGCACCGGGGAGCTGTTTTTT; CDR3aa: CASSLDWGERSTGELFF
j_gene: TRBJ2-1; abundance: NA; d_gene: NA; v_gene: TRBV19; CDR3nt: TGTGCCAGTAGTATCCACGCACAGGGTCAGGGGCGAGCTGAGCAGTTCTTC; CDR3aa: CASSIHAQGQGRAEQFF
j_gene: TRBJ1-5; abundance: once; d_gene: NA; v_gene: TRBV4-1; CDR3nt: TGCGCCAGCAGCCAAGCCGCTCGGGGCGACGTAAGCAATCAGCCCCAGCATTTT; CDR3aa: CASSQAARGDVSNQPQHF
j_gene: TRBJ2-7; abundance: once; d_gene: NA; v_gene: TRBV5-1; CDR3nt: TGCGCCAGCAGCCCGGGGATTTCCAGATCCTACGAGCAGTACTTC; CDR3aa: CASSPGISRSYEQYF
j_gene: TRBJ2-5; abundance: NA; d_gene: NA; v_gene: TRBV5-1; CDR3nt: TGCGCCAGCAGCCCCGGCGCGGGGGCGGGGACCCAGTACTTC; CDR3aa: CASSPGAGAGTQYF
j_gene: TRBJ2-1; abundance: NA; d_gene: NA; v_gene: TRBV30; CDR3nt: TGTGCCTGGAGTGTACGTGACAATGAGCAGTTCTTC; CDR3aa: CAWSVRDNEQFF
j_gene: TRBJ1-6; abundance: NA; d_gene: NA; v_gene: TRBV27; CDR3nt: TGTGCCAGCAGTCGCGGGGGGGGCCGGAGTTCACCCCTCCACTTT; CDR3aa: CASSRGGGRSSPLHF
j_gene: TRBJ2-7; abundance: NA; d_gene: NA; v_gene: TRBV5-3; CDR3nt: TGTGCCAGAAGCTTGCCCGCTAGACAGTCCGACGAGCAGTACTTC; CDR3aa: CARSLPARQSDEQYF